The 20 T cell receptor beta chains below were found in one sample sequenced in a study of blood T cell repertoires in COVID-19 (dated by TCRdb to the early 2020s). The library was built by means of the immunoSEQ multiplex PCR assay. Imported from immuneACCESS, the table was reduced by TCRdb to in-frame sequences with V and J called. These copies leave out some clones; in studies compared against another copy, an unresolved V gene accounts for under half, and the cause of the remainder is not known. The sample includes about 190,000 clones, with about three quarters observed a single time. 2.5% to 3% of the sample comes from the top ten. Input material: peripheral blood. Every receptor here comes from an elderly woman with active or convalescent COVID-19.

The V gene is TRBV7-6, the J gene TRBJ2-6; no definite D call. CDR3 length: 15 residues. Germline V gene lookup returns CDR1 SGHVS and CDR2 FNYEAQ. With 1 base removed from V and 0 bases from J, the gap between germline ends came to 4 bases. The CDR3 spells CASSLGSSGANVLTF. In DNA, the CDR3 is TGTGCCAGCAGCTTAGGCAGCTCTGGGGCCAACGTCCTGACTTTC.

V gene TRBV18 combines with J gene TRBJ1-6, with 7 bases fitting TRBD1. CDR3 length equals 15 residues. The germline CDR1 and CDR2 sequences are KGHSH and LQKENI. With V trimmed by 0 bases and J by 7 bases, 3 bases remained unmatched. The CDR3 DNA follows: TGTGCCAGCTCACCACCGGGACAGCTGAATTCACCCCTCCACTTT. Its translation is CASSPPGQLNSPLHF.

The chain couples TRBV5-5 to TRBJ1-6; possibly TRBD1 for D (6 bases). Trimming took off 4 bases at V and 6 bases at J, with 11 bases between the two ends. Germline V gene sequence: CDR1 SGHKS, CDR2 YYEKEE (reference sequence). This CDR3 has 14 residues. In DNA, the CDR3 is TGTGCCAGCAGCCAGAGGGGGATTAATTCACCCCTCCACTTT. Translated: CASSQRGINSPLHF.

This clone was seen just once. V usage is TRBV3-1 (or the pseudogene TRBV3-2) and J usage is TRBJ2-5; D gene uncertain. CDR1 is LGHDT and CDR2 is YNNKEL in the germline V gene (reference sequence). The CDR3 sequence is 12 residues long. The V end lost 4 bases, the J end lost 4 bases, and 7 bases lay between the germline ends. The CDR3 loop is CASSRGRETQYF. CDR3 DNA sequence: TGTGCCAGCAGCCGCGGAAGAGAGACCCAGTACTTC.

The DNA for the CDR3 is TGTGCCAGTAGGACAGGGCGACAGCCCCAGCATTTT. The encoded protein is CASRTGRQPQHF. The chain joins TRBV19 to TRBJ1-5; 7 bases map to TRBD1. The germline gives CDR1 LNHDA, CDR2 SQIVND (reference sequence). CDR3 length equals 12 residues. V gave up 6 bases and J gave up 7 bases; unmatched junction bases: 3.

The rearrangement links TRBV5-1 to TRBJ2-7, with D possibly being TRBD1 (6 bases). The CDR3 is 15 amino acids. V was shortened by 1 base and J by 1 base, with 12 bases between the two germline ends. CDR1 is SGHRS and CDR2 is YFSETQ in the germline V gene. The CDR3 coding sequence is TGCGCCAGCAGCTTGATAGGACAGACTTCCTACGAGCAGTACTTC. It translates to CASSLIGQTSYEQYF.

J is TRBJ2-3 and V is TRBV5-1, with D maybe TRBD2 (5 bases). The CDR3 spans 13 residues. Germline values: CDR1 SGHRS, CDR2 YFSETQ. Trimming stripped 4 bases from V and 5 bases from J, with 11 bases between. CDR3 residues: CASSELVGDTQYF. The CDR3 region has the DNA TGCGCCAGCAGCGAACTAGTAGGAGATACGCAGTATTTT. The complete variable domain, with remaining parts taken from reference TRBV5-1 and TRBJ2-3, reads KAGVTQTPRYLIKTRGQQVTLSCSPISGHRSVSWYQQTPGQGLQFLFEYFSETQRNKGNFPGRFSGRQFSNSRSEMNVSTLELGDSALYLCASSELVGDTQYFGPGTRLTVL.

The table lists this clone with a count of one. The CDR3 sequence is CSGMEGQGPYEQYF. In DNA, the CDR3 is TGCAGCGGGATGGAGGGACAGGGCCCCTACGAGCAGTACTTC. V usage is TRBV29-1 and J usage is TRBJ2-7, with 9 nucleotides matching TRBD1. Germline loops: CDR1 SQVTM, CDR2 ANQGSEA. V trimming: 7 bases; J trimming: 2 bases; junction bases outside the gene matches: 9. The CDR3 length is 14 residues.

The chain is built from TRBV6-5 and TRBJ1-5, with 8 bases lining up with TRBD1. The junction had 4 bases not matched to a gene; V was cut back by 6 bases and J by 6 bases. The CDR3 is 13 amino acids. Germline V lookup: CDR1 MNHEY, CDR2 SVGAGI. CDR3 loop: CASRAGGFQPQHF. The CDR3 DNA sequence: TGTGCCAGCAGGGCAGGGGGCTTTCAGCCCCAGCATTTT.

The genes are TRBV28 and TRBJ1-2, with D perhaps matching TRBD1 (5 bases). Per the germline V gene, CDR1 is MDHEN and CDR2 is SYDVKM. The CDR3 is 13 residues long. V lost 7 bases to trimming and J lost 3 bases, with 12 bases between them. CDR3 DNA sequence: TGTGCCAGCAAGGGGAGGCATCACTATGGCTACACCTTC. Protein: CASKGRHHYGYTF.

This clone was recorded only once. The chain recombines TRBV5-4 with TRBJ2-2, with TRBD1 identical over 7 bases. Trimming at V came to 2 bases and at J to 4 bases, leaving 5 bases not matched to a gene. Germline V gene data show CDR1 as SGHNT and CDR2 as YYREEE (reference sequence). The CDR3 covers 15 residues. CDR3 region: CASSFSGTVTGELFF. The CDR3, as DNA: TGTGCCAGCAGCTTTTCCGGGACAGTCACCGGGGAGCTGTTTTTT.

CDR3 residues: CASSLEYSSSSGNTIYF. The CDR3 nucleotides are TGCGCCAGCAGCTTGGAATACAGCAGTAGCTCTGGAAACACCATATATTTT. The rearrangement joins TRBV5-1 to TRBJ1-3; D is ambiguous. Trimming left V 0 bases short and J 0 bases short, with 13 bases between. Germline V lookup: CDR1 SGHRS, CDR2 YFSETQ. The CDR3 loop spans 17 amino acids.

To note about this clone: Other DNA sequences of this sample code for an identical CDR3. The chain's CDR3 is CASSSQGSNQPQHF. The CDR3 DNA follows: TGTGCCAGCAGCTCGCAGGGTAGCAATCAGCCCCAGCATTTT. The chain links TRBV7-9 to TRBJ1-5; weak D call: TRBD1 (5 bases). The germline V and J ends were trimmed by 4 bases and 0 bases, with 7 bases remaining between them. This CDR3 contains 14 residues. The germline V gene encodes CDR1 SEHNR and CDR2 FQNEAQ (reference sequence).

The chain recombines TRBV27 with TRBJ1-2; 7 nucleotides line up with TRBD1. The CDR3 covers 13 residues. Germline CDR1 reads MNHEY; CDR2 reads SMNVEV (reference sequence). V dropped 6 bases and J dropped 4; count of bases not matched to a gene: 5. The CDR3 protein is CASRRTGSYGYTF. For the CDR3, the DNA is TGTGCCAGCAGACGGACAGGAAGCTATGGCTACACCTTC.

The CDR3 protein is CASSLEAGATNEKLFF. In DNA, the CDR3 is TGTGCCAGCAGCCTCGAGGCGGGGGCAACTAATGAAAAACTGTTTTTT. The chain combines TRBV5-5 with TRBJ1-4; maybe TRBD1 (5 bases). Germline V gives CDR1 SGHKS, CDR2 YYEKEE (reference sequence). Trimming took off 4 bases at V and 0 bases at J, with 13 bases between the two ends. The CDR3 is 16 amino acids.

This clone was found once. The rearrangement joins TRBV2 to TRBJ1-1; D gene ambiguous. Trimming removed 5 bases from V and 3 bases from J, with 7 bases in between. Germline V gene lookup returns CDR1 SNHLY and CDR2 FYNNEI. There are 12 residues in the CDR3. CDR3 coding DNA: TGTGCCAGCAGTAGGGAGGACACTGAAGCTTTCTTT. Translating it yields CASSREDTEAFF.

The J gene is TRBJ1-2, the V gene TRBV28; no firm D call. This CDR3 spans 13 amino acids. V lost 9 bases and J 4 bases, leaving 15 bases between the germline ends. Looked up from germline, CDR1 is MDHEN and CDR2 is SYDVKM. The CDR3 coding sequence is TGTGCCAGTTCCTCACAGACTATCTATGGCTACACCTTC. It codes for CASSSQTIYGYTF.

This clone came up a few times. This sequence joins TRBV28 and TRBJ2-7; 9 bases align to TRBD1. The CDR3 covers 15 residues. Looked up from germline, CDR1 is MDHEN and CDR2 is SYDVKM. With 8 bases clipped from V and 2 bases from J, the junction kept 10 bases outside the gene matches. CDR3 sequence reads: CASGGRDRAPYEQYF. As DNA, the CDR3 is TGTGCCAGCGGTGGCCGGGACAGGGCCCCCTACGAGCAGTACTTC.

The V gene is TRBV5-1, the J gene TRBJ1-1, with D unclear. The CDR3 spans 15 residues. V lost 3 bases, J lost 1 base, and 13 bases lay in between. In germline, CDR1 is SGHRS, CDR2 YFSETQ. This CDR3 is CASSSIVFENTEAFF. CDR3 DNA sequence: TGCGCCAGCAGCTCTATAGTTTTTGAGAACACTGAAGCTTTCTTT.

The chain recombines TRBV3-1 (or the pseudogene TRBV3-2) with TRBJ1-1; 8 bases line up with TRBD1. J was trimmed by 5 bases and V by 6 bases; bases with no gene match: 8. The CDR3 consists of 14 residues. Germline V lookup: CDR1 LGHDT, CDR2 YNNKEL (reference sequence). This chain's CDR3 is CASREQGAGTEAFF. CDR3 coding DNA: TGTGCCAGCAGGGAGCAGGGGGCCGGGACTGAAGCTTTCTTT.